One and the same sample provided the 23 T cell receptor beta chains below, sequenced in a study of T-cell memory formation after mild COVID-19. TCRdb passed the 5' RACE reads through MiXCR, listing each CDR3 protein once. Here the sample spans some 600,000 distinct CDR3 sequences, 17% being singletons. Material: PBMCs or a T cell subset sorted from them (not recorded which). The receptor source for this set is an adult woman who had mild COVID-19 (a few samples of this study predate the infection). Cell type and time point are not known.

The chain carries TRBV5-1 and TRBJ2-2, with 8 bases fitting TRBD2. The CDR3 spans 16 residues. V trimming: 6 bases; J trimming: 6 bases; junction bases outside the gene matches: 13. CDR1 SGHRS and CDR2 YFSETQ come from the germline V gene. DNA for the CDR3: TGCGCCAGCAAACCACCGGGACTAGTTTATTCCGGGGAGCTGTTTTTT. Its translation: CASKPPGLVYSGELFF. Drawing the rest from reference TRBV5-1 and TRBJ2-2, the complete variable domain is KAGVTQTPRYLIKTRGQQVTLSCSPISGHRSVSWYQQTPGQGLQFLFEYFSETQRNKGNFPGRFSGRQFSNSRSEMNVSTLELGDSALYLCASKPPGLVYSGELFFGEGSRLTVL.

The chain joins TRBV12-3 or TRBV12-4 to TRBJ1-5; D uncertain. The CDR3 is made up of 12 amino acids. The germline V and J ends were trimmed by 8 bases and 2 bases, with 7 bases remaining between them. The DNA for the CDR3 is TGTGCCAGCGGACTGGGCAATCAGCCCCAGCATTTT. It codes for CASGLGNQPQHF.

The chain carries TRBV4-2 and TRBJ2-1; tentative D call: TRBD2 (5 bases). The V gene's germline CDR1 is LGHNA and CDR2 YNFKEQ. The germline V and J ends were trimmed by 0 bases and 10 bases, with 10 bases remaining between them. The CDR3 is 13 residues long. The CDR3 sequence: CASSQEMRVEQFF. CDR3 DNA sequence: TGTGCCAGCAGCCAAGAGATGCGGGTGGAGCAGTTCTTC.

This clonotype was observed a few times. V usage is TRBV25-1 and J usage is TRBJ1-6; 8 nucleotides agree with TRBD1. In germline, CDR1 is MGHDK, CDR2 SYGVNS. J lost 8 bases, V lost 3 bases, and 9 bases had no gene match. The CDR3 contains 16 residues. The DNA of the CDR3 is TGTGCCAGCAGTGACCCCTCGACAGGGGTGGATTCACCCCTCCACTTT. Its translation: CASSDPSTGVDSPLHF. The full variable domain, its missing parts supplied by reference TRBV25-1 and TRBJ1-6, is EADIYQTPRYLVIGTGKKITLECSQTMGHDKMYWYQQDPGMELHLIHYSYGVNSTEKGDLSSESTVSRIRTEHFPLTLESARPSHTSQYLCASSDPSTGVDSPLHFGNGTRLTVT.

This clonotype appeared many times. This chain connects TRBV20-1 to TRBJ1-4, with D possibly being TRBD1 (6 bases). CDR1 is DFQATT and CDR2 is SNEGSKA in the germline V gene (reference sequence). The CDR3 sequence is 16 residues long. V lost 5 bases and J 2 bases, leaving 18 bases between the germline ends. CDR3 in amino acids: CSAPGGPGGTNEKLFF. The DNA for the CDR3 is TGCAGTGCTCCCGGGGGGCCCGGGGGCACTAATGAAAAACTGTTTTTT.

This chain joins TRBV5-1 and TRBJ1-1; 7 bases agree with TRBD1. Germline V gene sequence: CDR1 SGHRS, CDR2 YFSETQ. The V segment lost 0 bases and the J segment 0 bases; nucleotides outside the gene matches: 14. This CDR3 spans 19 amino acids. The CDR3 DNA reads as TGCGCCAGCAGCTTGGGGCCCCAGACAGGGTACGAAATGAACACTGAAGCTTTCTTT. Translation: CASSLGPQTGYEMNTEAFF. Full variable domain (outside the CDR3, taken from reference TRBV5-1 and TRBJ1-1): KAGVTQTPRYLIKTRGQQVTLSCSPISGHRSVSWYQQTPGQGLQFLFEYFSETQRNKGNFPGRFSGRQFSNSRSEMNVSTLELGDSALYLCASSLGPQTGYEMNTEAFFGQGTRLTVV.

This chain joins TRBV7-6 and TRBJ2-7; no definite D call. Trimming stripped 3 bases from V and 6 bases from J, with 9 bases between. Looked up from germline, CDR1 is SGHVS and CDR2 is FNYEAQ. The CDR3 runs to 12 residues. The CDR3 spells CASSFWGTEQYF. For the CDR3, the DNA is TGTGCCAGCAGCTTTTGGGGAACCGAGCAGTACTTC.

The chain couples TRBV6-5 to TRBJ2-1; D is tentatively TRBD1 or TRBD2 (5 bases each). The V gene's germline CDR1 is MNHEY and CDR2 SVGAGI. The CDR3 is 12 residues long. Trimming cost V 8 bases and J 6 bases, with 11 bases left between them. The CDR3, as DNA: TGTGCCAGCCTTGGGACGCGCAATGAGCAGTTCTTC. Protein product: CASLGTRNEQFF.

The rearrangement uses TRBV19 and TRBJ2-1; D may be TRBD2 (6 bases). CDR1 and CDR2 from the germline V gene are LNHDA and SQIVND (reference sequence). The CDR3 runs 12 residues. The germline V and J ends were trimmed by 2 bases and 12 bases, with 11 bases remaining between them. This CDR3 is CASSIPRRGQFF. The CDR3 nucleotides are TGTGCCAGTAGTATACCCAGGCGGGGGCAGTTCTTC.

This clonotype is a singleton in its sample. This chain uses TRBV14 with TRBJ1-4; no clear D gene. CDR1 is SGHDN and CDR2 is FVKESK in the germline V gene. Trimming removed 0 bases from V and 7 bases from J, with 15 bases in between. The CDR3 loop spans 16 amino acids. The DNA for the CDR3 is TGTGCCAGCAGCCAAGATGCCGGGGTTCGGTCTGAAAAACTGTTTTTT. Its protein product is CASSQDAGVRSEKLFF. The full variable domain, completed using reference TRBV14 and TRBJ1-4, is EAGVTQFPSHSVIEKGQTVTLRCDPISGHDNLYWYRRVMGKEIKFLLHFVKESKQDESGMPNNRFLAERTGGTYSTLKVQPAELEDSGVYFCASSQDAGVRSEKLFFGSGTQLSVL.

This clonotype was seen a handful of times. The chain uses TRBV27 and TRBJ2-5, with TRBD1 matching over 7 bases. Trimming took 3 bases from V and 5 from J; bases not matched to a gene: 6. The CDR3 has 14 residues. Per the germline V gene, CDR1 is MNHEY and CDR2 is SMNVEV (reference sequence). The CDR3 region is CASSFGTVPETQYF. The CDR3 region has the DNA TGTGCCAGCAGTTTCGGGACAGTACCTGAGACCCAGTACTTC.

This clonotype was recorded a few times. The V call is TRBV4-1, the J call TRBJ1-6; D is unresolved. V was shortened by 0 bases and J by 0 bases, with 12 bases between the two germline ends. The CDR3 contains 18 residues. Germline CDR1 and CDR2: MGHRA and YSYEKL. CDR3 sequence: CASSQDRKGSSYNSPLHF. As DNA, the CDR3 is TGCGCCAGCAGCCAAGATCGGAAAGGAAGCTCCTATAATTCACCCCTCCACTTT.

The genes are TRBV20-1 and TRBJ1-1; D possibly corresponds to TRBD1 (6 bases). Trimming pared 5 bases from V and 7 bases from J, leaving 17 bases between. CDR1 and CDR2 from the germline V gene are DFQATT and SNEGSKA (reference sequence). There are 13 residues in the CDR3. As DNA, the CDR3 is TGCAGTGCTTACCCTCTAGGGGGAGGTGAAGCTTTCTTT. Translating gives CSAYPLGGGEAFF.

This clonotype was counted between two and nine times. The chain carries TRBV7-9 and TRBJ1-1, with 7 nucleotides matching TRBD1. Germline V gene sequence: CDR1 SEHNR, CDR2 FQNEAQ (reference sequence). The V gene end was trimmed by 4 bases and the J gene end by 4 bases; junction bases not matched to a gene: 12. The CDR3 has 16 residues. DNA of the CDR3: TGTGCCAGCAGCTCAGACCCAGGACAGGCGGCCACTGAAGCTTTCTTT. It encodes CASSSDPGQAATEAFF. Combining the CDR3 with reference TRBV7-9 and TRBJ1-1 gives the whole variable domain DTGVSQNPRHKITKRGQNVTFRCDPISEHNRLYWYRQTLGQGPEFLTYFQNEAQLEKSRLLSDRFSAERPKGSFSTLEIQRTEQGDSAMYLCASSSDPGQAATEAFFGQGTRLTVV.

The V gene is TRBV7-9, the J gene TRBJ2-2, with a tentative D call TRBD1 (6 bases). Germline V gene sequence: CDR1 SEHNR, CDR2 FQNEAQ (reference sequence). V was shortened by 5 bases and J by 5 bases, with 12 bases between the two germline ends. The CDR3 sequence is 14 residues long. The CDR3 region is CASSPGAGTGELFF. In DNA, the CDR3 is TGTGCCAGCAGCCCAGGGGCAGGTACCGGGGAGCTGTTTTTT.

This clonotype appeared many times. The chain has TRBV30 and TRBJ2-1; D uncertain. CDR3 length: 14 amino acids. Germline V lookup: CDR1 GTSNPN, CDR2 SVGIG (reference sequence). Trimming pared 5 bases from V and 4 bases from J, leaving 15 bases between. The CDR3, as DNA: TGTGCCTGGGCCGGCAGGACGCCATACAATGAGCAGTTCTTC. Translating gives CAWAGRTPYNEQFF.

This clonotype was recorded a few times. V usage is TRBV9 and J usage is TRBJ1-6; 7 nucleotides line up with TRBD1. The CDR3 is 15 residues long. Germline V gene lookup returns CDR1 SGDLS and CDR2 YYNGEE. V dropped 4 bases and J dropped 10; count of bases not matched to a gene: 11. The CDR3 sequence: CASSLRQGVGSPLHF. The DNA of the CDR3 is TGTGCCAGCAGCCTCCGACAGGGAGTTGGATCACCCCTCCACTTT. The full variable domain, with the rest looked up from reference TRBV9 and TRBJ1-6, is DSGVTQTPKHLITATGQRVTLRCSPRSGDLSVYWYQQSLDQGLQFLIQYYNGEERAKGNILERFSAQQFPDLHSELNLSSLELGDSALYFCASSLRQGVGSPLHFGNGTRLTVT.

This clonotype was found a few times. The rearrangement joins TRBV15 to TRBJ2-1; 9 nucleotides match TRBD2. V dropped 0 bases and J dropped 2; count of bases not matched to a gene: 5. This CDR3 is built from 17 residues. Germline loops: CDR1 LNHNV, CDR2 YYDKDF (reference sequence). CDR3 nucleotide sequence: TGTGCCACCAGCAGAGATCCGGGCGGGGGGGCCTACAATGAGCAGTTCTTC. The encoded protein is CATSRDPGGGAYNEQFF.

This chain links TRBV3-1 with TRBJ2-2; 8 bases map to TRBD1. V gave up 0 bases and J gave up 5 bases; unmatched junction bases: 8. Germline assignment: CDR1 LGHDT and CDR2 YNNKEL (reference sequence). The CDR3 totals 17 residues. CDR3 sequence: CASSQEDRAASTGELFF. The CDR3, as DNA: TGTGCCAGCAGCCAAGAGGACAGGGCGGCGTCAACCGGGGAGCTGTTTTTT.

This clonotype was seen more than once but under ten times. The chain has TRBV6-2 or TRBV6-3 and TRBJ2-2, with no clear D. Trimming took off 2 bases at V and 5 bases at J, with 6 bases between the two ends. The CDR3 length is 13 residues. Germline V lookup: CDR1 MNHEY, CDR2 SVGEGT. The CDR3 is CASSYAETGELFF. DNA for the CDR3: TGTGCCAGCAGTTACGCAGAGACCGGGGAGCTGTTTTTT.

This clonotype turned up a few times. The chain combines TRBV20-1 with TRBJ2-1; D is possibly TRBD1 or TRBD2 (6 bases each). The CDR3 is 13 amino acids. Germline assignment: CDR1 DFQATT and CDR2 SNEGSKA (reference sequence). V was pared by 5 bases and J by 9 bases, with 17 bases between. This chain's CDR3 is CSAWSGDTGEQFF. The CDR3 coding sequence is TGCAGTGCTTGGTCGGGGGACACCGGTGAGCAGTTCTTC.

The chain uses TRBV24-1 and TRBJ2-1, with D possibly matching TRBD1 (6 bases). The V end lost 0 bases, the J end lost 6 bases, and 20 bases lay between the germline ends. The V gene's germline CDR1 is KGHDR and CDR2 SFDVKD. This CDR3 has 18 amino acids. CDR3 nucleotide sequence: TGTGCCACCAGTGATTTGGGCTTCGCGGCAGGGGACCCCAATGAGCAGTTCTTC. Protein sequence: CATSDLGFAAGDPNEQFF.

In its sample, this clonotype was seen a few times. V gene TRBV3-1 combines with J gene TRBJ2-1, with D perhaps given as TRBD1 or TRBD2 (5 bases each). V gave up 0 bases and J gave up 2 bases, with 11 bases separating them. The CDR3 spans 16 residues. The V gene's germline CDR1 is LGHDT and CDR2 YNNKEL (reference sequence). As DNA, the CDR3 is TGTGCCAGCAGCCAAGAGGGGCTAGCCACCTACAATGAGCAGTTCTTC. It specifies CASSQEGLATYNEQFF.